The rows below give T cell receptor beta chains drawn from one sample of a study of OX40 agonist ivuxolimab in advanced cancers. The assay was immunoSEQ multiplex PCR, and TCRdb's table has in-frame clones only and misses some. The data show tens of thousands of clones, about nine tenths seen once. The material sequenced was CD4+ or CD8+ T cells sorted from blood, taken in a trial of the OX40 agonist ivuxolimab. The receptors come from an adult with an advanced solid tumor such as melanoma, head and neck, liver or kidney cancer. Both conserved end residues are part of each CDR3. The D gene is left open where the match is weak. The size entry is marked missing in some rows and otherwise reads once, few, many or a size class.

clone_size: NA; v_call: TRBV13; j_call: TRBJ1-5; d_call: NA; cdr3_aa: CASSLEQGRDNQPQHF; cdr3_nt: TGTGCCAGCAGCTTAGAACAGGGAAGGGACAATCAGCCCCAGCACTTT
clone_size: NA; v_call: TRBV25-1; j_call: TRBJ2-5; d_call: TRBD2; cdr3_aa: CASSDPSGDETQYF; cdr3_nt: TGTGCCAGCAGTGACCCTAGCGGTGACGAGACCCAGTACTTC
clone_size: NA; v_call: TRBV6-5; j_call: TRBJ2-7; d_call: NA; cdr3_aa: CAAKGGGPYEQYF; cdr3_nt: TGTGCCGCAAAAGGGGGGGGCCCCTACGAGCAGTACTTC
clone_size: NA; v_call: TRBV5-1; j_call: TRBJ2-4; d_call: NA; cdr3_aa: CASRTNTGGNIQYF; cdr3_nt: TGCGCCAGCAGAACGAACACCGGAGGAAACATTCAGTACTTC
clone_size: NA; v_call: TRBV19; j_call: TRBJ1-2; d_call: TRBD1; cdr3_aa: CASSSTGPYGYTF; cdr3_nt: TGTGCCAGTAGTTCGACAGGGCCCTATGGCTACACCTTC
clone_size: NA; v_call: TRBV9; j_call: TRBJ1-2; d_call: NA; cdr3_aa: CASSASSRGYTF; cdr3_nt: TGTGCCAGCAGCGCCAGTTCAAGGGGCTACACCTTC
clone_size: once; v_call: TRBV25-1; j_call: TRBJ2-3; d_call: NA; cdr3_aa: CASSAEGDTQYF; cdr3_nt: TGTGCCAGCAGTGCCGAGGGGGATACGCAGTATTTT
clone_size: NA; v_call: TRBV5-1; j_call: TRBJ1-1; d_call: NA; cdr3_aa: CASSRGRGTNTEAFF; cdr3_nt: TGCGCCAGCAGCCGTGGTCGGGGAACGAACACTGAAGCTTTCTTT
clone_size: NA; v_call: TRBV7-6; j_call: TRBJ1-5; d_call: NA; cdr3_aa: CASSQDGNQPQHF; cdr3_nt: TGTGCCAGCAGTCAGGACGGAAATCAGCCCCAGCATTTT
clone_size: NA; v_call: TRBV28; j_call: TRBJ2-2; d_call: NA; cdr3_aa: CASSPFTGNSVGELFF; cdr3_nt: TGTGCCAGCAGCCCCTTCACAGGGAACTCCGTGGGGGAGCTGTTTTTT
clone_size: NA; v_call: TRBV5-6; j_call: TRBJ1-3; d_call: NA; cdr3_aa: CASSLAGAGNTIYF; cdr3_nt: TGTGCCAGCAGCTTGGCAGGGGCTGGAAACACCATATATTTT
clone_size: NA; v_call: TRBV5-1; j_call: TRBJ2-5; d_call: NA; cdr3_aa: CASSDPGRGQETQYF; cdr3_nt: TGCGCCAGCAGTGATCCGGGGAGGGGGCAAGAGACCCAGTACTTC
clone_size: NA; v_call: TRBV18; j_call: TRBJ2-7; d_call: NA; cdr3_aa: CASSPSRAPYEQYF; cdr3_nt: TGTGCCAGCTCACCTTCCAGGGCCCCCTACGAGCAGTACTTC
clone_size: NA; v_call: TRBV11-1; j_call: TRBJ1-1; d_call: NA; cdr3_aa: CASSLAGWGEAFF; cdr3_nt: TGTGCCAGCAGCTTAGCTGGGTGGGGTGAAGCTTTCTTT
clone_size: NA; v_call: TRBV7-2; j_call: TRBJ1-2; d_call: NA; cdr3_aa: CASSSRQGSLYGYTF; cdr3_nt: TGTGCCAGCAGCTCCCGGCAGGGGAGCCTCTATGGCTACACCTTC
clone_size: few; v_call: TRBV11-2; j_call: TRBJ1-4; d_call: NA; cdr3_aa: CASRQNSEKLFF; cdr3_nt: TGTGCCAGCAGACAGAACTCGGAAAAACTGTTTTTT
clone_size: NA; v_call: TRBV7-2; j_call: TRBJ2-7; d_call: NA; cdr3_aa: CASSSYRAYEQYF; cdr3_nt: TGTGCCAGCAGCTCCTACAGGGCATACGAGCAGTACTTC
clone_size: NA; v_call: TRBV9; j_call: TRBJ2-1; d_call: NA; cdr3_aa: CASSVEMGFGSYNEQFF; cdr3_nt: TGTGCCAGCAGCGTAGAAATGGGGTTTGGCTCCTACAATGAGCAGTTCTTC
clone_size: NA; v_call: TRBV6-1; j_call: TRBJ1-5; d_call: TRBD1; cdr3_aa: CASSEGVTGGWDQPQHF; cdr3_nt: TGTGCCAGCAGTGAAGGGGTTACAGGGGGCTGGGATCAGCCCCAGCATTTT
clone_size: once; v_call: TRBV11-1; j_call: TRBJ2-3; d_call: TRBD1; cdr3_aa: CASSPQGATDTQYF; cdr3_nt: TGTGCCAGCAGCCCACAGGGGGCAACAGATACGCAGTATTTT
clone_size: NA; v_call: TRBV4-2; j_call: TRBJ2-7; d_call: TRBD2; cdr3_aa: CASSQVSGTSVYEQYF; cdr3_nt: TGTGCCAGCAGCCAGGTTAGCGGGACTAGCGTCTACGAGCAGTACTTC
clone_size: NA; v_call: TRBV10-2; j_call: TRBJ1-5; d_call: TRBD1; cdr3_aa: CASRQGGGNQPQHF; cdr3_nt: TGCGCCAGCAGACAGGGGGGAGGCAATCAGCCCCAGCATTTT
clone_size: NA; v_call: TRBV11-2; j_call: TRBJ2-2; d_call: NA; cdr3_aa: CASSHKGLLQAGELFF; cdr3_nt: TGTGCCAGCAGTCACAAGGGACTTCTTCAGGCCGGGGAGCTGTTTTTT
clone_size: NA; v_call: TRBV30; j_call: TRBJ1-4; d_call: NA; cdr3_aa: CAWSVERGGKLFF; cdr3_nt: TGTGCCTGGAGTGTTGAAAGGGGAGGAAAACTGTTTTTT
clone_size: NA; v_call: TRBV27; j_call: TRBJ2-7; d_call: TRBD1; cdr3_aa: CASRKDRGGEQYF; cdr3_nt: TGTGCCAGCAGGAAAGACAGGGGAGGCGAGCAGTACTTC
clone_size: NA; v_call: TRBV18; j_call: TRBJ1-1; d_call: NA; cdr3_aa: CASSPGLEAFF; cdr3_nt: TGTGCCAGCTCCCCTGGGCTCGAAGCTTTCTTT
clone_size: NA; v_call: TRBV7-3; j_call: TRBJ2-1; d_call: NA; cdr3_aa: CASSSNGNSYNEQFF; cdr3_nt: TGTGCCAGCAGCTCCAACGGAAACTCCTACAATGAGCAGTTCTTC
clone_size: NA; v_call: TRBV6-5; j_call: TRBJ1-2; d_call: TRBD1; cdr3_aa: CASSYLGQGNGYTF; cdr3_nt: TGTGCCAGCAGTTACTTAGGACAGGGGAATGGCTACACCTTC
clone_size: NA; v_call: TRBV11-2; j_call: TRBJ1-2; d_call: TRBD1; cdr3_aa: CASSSGTGGYYGYTF; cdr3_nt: TGTGCCAGCAGCTCCGGGACAGGCGGATATTATGGCTACACCTTC
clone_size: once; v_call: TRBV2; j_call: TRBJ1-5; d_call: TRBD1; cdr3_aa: CASRTGERRPQHF; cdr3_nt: TGTGCCAGCAGGACAGGGGAACGCCGGCCCCAGCATTTT
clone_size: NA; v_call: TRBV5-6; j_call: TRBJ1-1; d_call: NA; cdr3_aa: CASSALAGQTGTFF; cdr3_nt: TGTGCCAGCAGCGCCTTAGCCGGGCAAACGGGAACTTTCTTT
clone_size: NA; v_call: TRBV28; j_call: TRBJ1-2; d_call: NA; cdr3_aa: CASSSPGRYGYTF; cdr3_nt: TGTGCCAGCAGTTCCCCCGGGAGGTATGGCTACACCTTC
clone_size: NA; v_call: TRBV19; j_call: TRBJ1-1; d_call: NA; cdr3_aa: CASSMGGLNTEAFF; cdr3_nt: TGTGCCAGTAGTATGGGGGGCTTGAACACTGAAGCTTTCTTT
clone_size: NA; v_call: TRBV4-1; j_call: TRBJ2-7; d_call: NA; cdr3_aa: CASSPKGRWEQYF; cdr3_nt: TGCGCCAGCAGCCCAAAAGGGCGTTGGGAGCAGTACTTC
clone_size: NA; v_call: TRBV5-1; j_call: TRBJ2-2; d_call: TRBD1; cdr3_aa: CASSRTGADNTGELFF; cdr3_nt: TGCGCCAGCAGCAGGACAGGGGCCGATAACACCGGGGAGCTGTTTTTT
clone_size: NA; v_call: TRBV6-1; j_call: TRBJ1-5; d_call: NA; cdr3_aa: CASSEASGGVQPQHF; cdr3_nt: TGTGCCAGCAGTGAAGCTTCGGGGGGCGTCCAGCCCCAGCATTTT
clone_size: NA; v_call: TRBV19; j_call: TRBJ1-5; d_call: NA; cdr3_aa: CASSSGHNNQPQHF; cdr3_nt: TGTGCCAGTAGTTCGGGACACAACAATCAGCCCCAGCATTTT
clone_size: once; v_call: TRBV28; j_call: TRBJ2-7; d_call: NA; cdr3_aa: CASTGPAGPYEQYF; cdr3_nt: TGTGCCAGCACCGGCCCAGCCGGGCCCTACGAGCAGTACTTC
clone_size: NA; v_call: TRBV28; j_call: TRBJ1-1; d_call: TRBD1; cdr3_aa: CASSSSGTANTEAFF; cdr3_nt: TGTGCCAGCAGTTCCTCCGGGACAGCGAACACTGAAGCTTTCTTT
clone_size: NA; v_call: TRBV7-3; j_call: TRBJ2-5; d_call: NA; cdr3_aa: CASSLTGKRAGGETQYF; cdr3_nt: TGTGCCAGCAGCTTAACAGGGAAGCGAGCGGGTGGCGAGACCCAGTACTTC
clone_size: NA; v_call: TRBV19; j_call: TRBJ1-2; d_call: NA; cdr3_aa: CASTRYEVYTF; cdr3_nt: TGTGCCAGTACGAGGTATGAGGTCTACACCTTC
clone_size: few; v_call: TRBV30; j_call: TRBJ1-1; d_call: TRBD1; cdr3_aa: CAWVKGQGRSEAFF; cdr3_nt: TGTGCCTGGGTGAAAGGACAGGGTCGGTCTGAAGCTTTCTTT
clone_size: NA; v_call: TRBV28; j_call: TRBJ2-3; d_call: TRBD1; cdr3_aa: CASSLTGGANTQYF; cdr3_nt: TGTGCCAGCAGTTTGACAGGGGGCGCGAATACGCAGTATTTT
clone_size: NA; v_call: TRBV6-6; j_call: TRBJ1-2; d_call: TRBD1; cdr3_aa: CASSAGTGGFNYGYTF; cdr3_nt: TGTGCCAGCAGTGCCGGGACAGGGGGCTTTAACTATGGCTACACCTTC
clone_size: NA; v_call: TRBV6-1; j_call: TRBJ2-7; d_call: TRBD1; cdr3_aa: CASSWDRAVGEQYF; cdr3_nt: TGTGCCAGCAGCTGGGACAGGGCTGTAGGGGAGCAGTACTTC
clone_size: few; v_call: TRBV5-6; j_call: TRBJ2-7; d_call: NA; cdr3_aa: CASSLGYREPYEQYF; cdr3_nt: TGTGCCAGCAGCCTTGGATACAGGGAGCCGTACGAGCAGTACTTC
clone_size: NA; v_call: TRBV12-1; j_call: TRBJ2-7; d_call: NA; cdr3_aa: CASSLGTRVFLIPYEQYF; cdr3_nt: TGTGCCAGCAGCCTCGGGACCAGGGTTTTTCTCATCCCCTACGAGCAGTACTTC
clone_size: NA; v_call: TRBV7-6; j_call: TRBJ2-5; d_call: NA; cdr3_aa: CASSPLGETQYF; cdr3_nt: TGTGCCAGCAGCCCCCTGGGGGAGACCCAGTACTTC
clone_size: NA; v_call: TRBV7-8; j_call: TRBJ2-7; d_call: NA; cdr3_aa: CASSLRAGTPYEQYF; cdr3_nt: TGTGCCAGCAGCTTAAGGGCAGGGACCCCCTACGAGCAGTACTTC
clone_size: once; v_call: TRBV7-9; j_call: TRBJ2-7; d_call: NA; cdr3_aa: CASSSGHTSYEQYF; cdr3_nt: TGTGCCAGCAGCTCCGGACATACCTCCTACGAGCAGTACTTC
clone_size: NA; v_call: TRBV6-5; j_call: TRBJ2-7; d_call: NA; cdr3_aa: CASRRDGYEQYF; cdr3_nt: TGTGCCAGCAGAAGGGACGGTTACGAGCAGTACTTC
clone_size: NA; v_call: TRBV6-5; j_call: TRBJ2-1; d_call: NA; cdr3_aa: CASSYRWGTTNEQFF; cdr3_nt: TGTGCCAGCAGTTACCGCTGGGGCACCACCAATGAGCAGTTCTTC
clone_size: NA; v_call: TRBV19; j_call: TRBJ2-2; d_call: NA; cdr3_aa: CASGIDGNTGELFF; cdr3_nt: TGTGCCAGTGGGATCGATGGGAACACCGGGGAGCTGTTTTTT
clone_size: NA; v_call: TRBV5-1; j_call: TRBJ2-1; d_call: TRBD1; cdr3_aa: CASSLEGGTGRYNEQFF; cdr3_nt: TGCGCCAGCAGCTTGGAAGGAGGGACAGGTAGATACAATGAGCAGTTCTTC
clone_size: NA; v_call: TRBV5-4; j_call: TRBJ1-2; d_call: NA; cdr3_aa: CASSLAGGRGNYGYTF; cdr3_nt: TGTGCCAGCAGCTTGGCCGGGGGGCGAGGTAACTATGGCTACACCTTC
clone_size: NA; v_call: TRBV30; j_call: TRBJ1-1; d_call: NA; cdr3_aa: CAWRQMNTEAFF; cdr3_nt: TGTGCCTGGAGGCAGATGAACACTGAAGCTTTCTTT
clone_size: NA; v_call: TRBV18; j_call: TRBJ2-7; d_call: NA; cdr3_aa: CASSPGEGYEQYF; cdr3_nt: TGTGCCAGCTCACCAGGGGAAGGCTACGAGCAGTACTTC
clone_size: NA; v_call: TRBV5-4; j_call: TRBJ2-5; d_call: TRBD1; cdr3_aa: CASSLQGPQGTQYF; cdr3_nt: TGTGCCAGCAGCTTACAGGGGCCGCAGGGGACCCAGTACTTC
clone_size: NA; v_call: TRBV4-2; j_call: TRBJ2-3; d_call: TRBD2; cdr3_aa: CASSQGGGRLTDTQYF; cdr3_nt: TGTGCCAGCAGCCAAGGTGGCGGGAGGCTCACAGATACGCAGTATTTT
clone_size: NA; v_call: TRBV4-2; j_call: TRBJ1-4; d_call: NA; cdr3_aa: CASSQGGGSTNEKLFF; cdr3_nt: TGTGCCAGCAGCCAAGGAGGAGGATCAACTAATGAAAAACTGTTTTTT